What follows are 5 T cell receptor beta chains derived from one specimen sequenced in a study of T cell responses to AZD1222 COVID-19 vaccine. Clones were sequenced by immunoSEQ multiplex PCR, and TCRdb holds only the in-frame ones, with some missing. Among under 170,000 clones, about 93% were seen once, and the ten largest hold roughly 1.2%. The sequenced sample was peripheral blood, obtained on day 0 of AZD1222 vaccination. Receptor source: an adult in good health.

The rearrangement joins TRBV9 to TRBJ2-1, with TRBD2 identical over 7 bases. V shed 4 bases, J shed 13 bases, and the junction held 14 bases outside the gene matches. Germline CDR1 is SGDLS and CDR2 is YYNGEE. The CDR3 has 14 residues. Here the CDR3 DNA reads TGTGCCAGCAGCCAGGCTAGCGGTCCTACATCCCAGTTCTTC. Translating gives CASSQASGPTSQFF.

The chain employs TRBV11-3 and TRBJ2-3; D is tentatively TRBD1 or TRBD2 (7 bases each). CDR1 and CDR2 (germline): SGHNT, YENEEA. The CDR3 runs to 16 residues. V was cut by 1 base and J by 2 bases, with 13 bases left in between. The DNA of the CDR3 is TGTGCCAGCAGCTTAGGGGGAGGGGGCCCCACAGATACGCAGTATTTT. It is translated as CASSLGGGGPTDTQYF. The whole variable domain, remainder taken from reference TRBV11-3 and TRBJ2-3, is EAGVVQSPRYKIIEKKQPVAFWCNPISGHNTLYWYLQNLGQGPELLIRYENEEAVDDSQLPKDRFSAERLKGVDSTLKIQPAELGDSAVYLCASSLGGGGPTDTQYFGPGTRLTVL.

The V and J genes are TRBV28 and TRBJ1-2; D might be TRBD1 (6 bases). The CDR3 runs 16 residues. Per the germline V gene, CDR1 is MDHEN and CDR2 is SYDVKM. V lost 2 bases and J 2 bases, leaving 15 bases between the germline ends. CDR3 coding DNA: TGTGCCAGCAGTTTAAGGGGATGGGACACCAACTATGGCTACACCTTC. Translated: CASSLRGWDTNYGYTF.

The V gene is TRBV9, the J gene TRBJ2-2, with 10 nucleotides matching TRBD2. With 0 bases clipped from V and 2 bases from J, the junction kept 1 base outside the gene matches. CDR3 length: 16 residues. The V gene's germline CDR1 is SGDLS and CDR2 YYNGEE. In nucleotides, the CDR3 is TGTGCCAGCAGCGTAGTAGCGGGAGGAAACACCGGGGAGCTGTTTTTT. It encodes CASSVVAGGNTGELFF.

The chain carries TRBV19 and TRBJ1-2; D perhaps matches TRBD1 (6 bases). Germline-derived CDR1 and CDR2 are LNHDA and SQIVND (reference sequence). Between the trimmed V and J ends, which lost 6 bases and 3 bases, there was a span of 14 bases. This CDR3 is built from 14 residues. In DNA form, the CDR3 reads TGTGCCAGTAGCCGAACAGGGTCGTACTATGGCTACACCTTC. Translating gives CASSRTGSYYGYTF.